This T cell receptor (beta chain) is from a study of T cells in Graves' hyperthyroidism and ophthalmopathy. About the research overall: Prior to any treatment, at the point of initial diagnosis, peripheral blood was collected.

Whole-study findings and limits: Blood shared most expanded thyroid clonotypes above 0.001.

Lactation, pregnancy, other autoimmune disease or uncontrolled infection led to exclusion of patients. This clonotype was detected ten times or more. Its specificity is not known. The germline V gene encodes CDR1 SGHDT and CDR2 YYEEEE. This CDR3 is 17 amino acids long. V was cut by 0 bases and J by 5 bases, with 18 bases left in between. From RNA transcripts, TCR beta CDR3 regions were amplified. The TCR CDR3 first-round RT-PCR relied on the HTBI primer set. TCRdb processed the multiplex PCR reads anew with MiXCR; each CDR3 protein has one entry. Counted here are approximately 400,000 distinct CDR3 sequences, around 15% occurring once; the ten biggest clones make up under 30%.

This TCR came from a man aged 45-60 years with Graves' ophthalmopathy. The chain has TRBV5-6 and TRBJ2-1; D is unclear. Sequencing input: blood. In DNA, the CDR3 is TGTGCCAGCAGCTTGGCCTCGCTCTACGAACTCCACAATGAGCAGTTCTTC. Protein: CASSLASLYELHNEQFF.